This record concerns one T cell receptor beta chain sequence. TCRdb called the PCR reads again in MiXCR, with one record for every CDR3 protein. The data hold approximately 90,000 distinct CDR3 sequences, with 45% to 50% observed a single time. The V end lost 2 bases, the J end lost 0 bases, and 12 bases lay between the germline ends. CDR3 size: 17 residues. From germline, CDR1 is SGHKS and CDR2 YYEKEE (reference sequence). These data belong to a study of CDR3 diversity in severe acne. This TCR came from a male donor in good health, serving as a control. The material sequenced was blood. The chain recombines TRBV5-5 with TRBJ2-6; TRBD2 is a possible D gene (6 bases). The CDR3 nucleotides are TGTGCCAGCAGCTTAGGAGGGAGAGGCTCTGGGGCCAACGTCCTGACTTTC. Encoded protein: CASSLGGRGSGANVLTF.